Listed below are T cell receptor beta chains from one sample, sequenced in a study of blood T cell repertoires in COVID-19. Clones were read by immunoSEQ multiplex PCR, and TCRdb kept only the in-frame ones, dropping some. Among roughly 73,000 clones, roughly nine tenths were seen once, and the ten largest hold approximately 10%. Sequenced: peripheral blood. The receptors derive from a man older than 75 with acute or convalescent COVID-19. Both conserved end residues are part of each CDR3. D genes are given only for firm matches. Rows give clone size only sometimes, using once, few, many, or a class for an expanded clone.

clone_size cdr3_length j_call d_call v_call cdr3_aa cdr3_nt
- 15 TRBJ2-7 - TRBV4-2 CASSQEVGGYIEQYF TGTGCCAGCAGCCAAGAGGTTGGGGGCTATATCGAGCAGTACTTC
- 16 TRBJ2-6 TRBD2 TRBV19 CASSPGTSGGANVLTF TGTGCCAGTAGTCCAGGGACTAGCGGTGGGGCCAACGTCCTGACTTTC
- 15 TRBJ2-3 TRBD2 TRBV6-5 CASSLTSGGVDTQYF TGTGCCAGCAGCCTAACTAGCGGGGGGGTAGATACGCAGTATTTT
- 14 TRBJ1-4 - TRBV5-1 CASSFGATNEKLFF TGCGCCAGCAGCTTCGGGGCAACTAATGAAAAACTGTTTTTT
- 15 TRBJ1-2 - TRBV5-1 CASSLVPQGNYGYTF TGCGCCAGCAGCTTGGTCCCTCAGGGAAACTATGGCTACACCTTC
- 16 TRBJ1-2 - TRBV4-2 CASSQELVAGNYGYTF TGTGCCAGCAGCCAAGAACTTGTCGCCGGGAACTATGGCTACACCTTC
- 15 TRBJ1-6 - TRBV7-2 CASSPQDLKNSPLHF TGTGCCAGCAGTCCACAGGATCTGAAGAATTCACCCCTCCACTTT
- 18 TRBJ2-1 - TRBV4-1 CASSQGSVRGSSYNEQFF TGCGCCAGCAGCCAGGGATCCGTGAGGGGGAGCTCCTACAATGAGCAGTTCTTC
once 13 TRBJ2-7 TRBD2 TRBV7-3 CASSSGTSSEQYF TGTGCCAGCAGCTCCGGGACTAGTTCCGAGCAGTACTTC
- 15 TRBJ1-4 TRBD1 TRBV6-5 CASSPDRGSREKLFF TGTGCCAGCAGCCCCGACAGGGGGAGTCGAGAAAAACTGTTTTTT
- 14 TRBJ2-7 - TRBV5-1 CASREWSEVYEQYF TGCGCCAGCAGGGAGTGGAGCGAGGTTTACGAGCAGTACTTC
- 12 TRBJ2-7 - TRBV10-1 CASSGTAYEQYF TGCGCCAGCAGTGGAACAGCCTACGAGCAGTACTTC
- 14 TRBJ2-1 TRBD1 TRBV7-9 CASGTGTGVNEQFF TGTGCCAGCGGTACCGGGACAGGGGTCAATGAGCAGTTCTTC
- 14 TRBJ1-5 - TRBV19 CASRSDRYGRPQHF TGTGCCAGTAGAAGTGACAGGTACGGGCGGCCCCAGCATTTT
- 14 TRBJ1-2 - TRBV11-2 CASESRVGGYGYTF TGTGCCAGCGAATCCCGGGTCGGGGGTTATGGCTACACCTTC
- 17 TRBJ1-1 TRBD1 TRBV27 CASSLLSTGRMNTEAFF TGTGCCAGCAGTTTATTATCGACAGGGCGCATGAACACTGAAGCTTTCTTT
- 15 TRBJ1-3 - TRBV5-1 CASSLALSSGNTIYF TGCGCCAGCAGCTTGGCCCTTAGCTCTGGAAACACCATATATTTT
- 16 TRBJ1-6 - TRBV5-4 CASSLDWGGVRSPLHF TGTGCCAGCAGCTTGGATTGGGGGGGTGTGAGGTCACCCCTCCACTTT
- 13 TRBJ1-5 TRBD1 TRBV30 CAFSSQGHGPQHF TGTGCCTTCTCCTCACAGGGGCACGGGCCCCAGCATTTT
- 11 TRBJ2-5 - TRBV30 CAWSPLETQYF TGTGCCTGGAGTCCACTAGAGACCCAGTACTTC
- 12 TRBJ2-2 - TRBV11-2 CASSLVTGELFF TGTGCCAGCAGCTTAGTAACCGGGGAGCTGTTTTTT
- 13 TRBJ2-5 - TRBV5-4 CASSFQAQETQYF TGTGCCAGCAGCTTCCAGGCCCAAGAGACCCAGTACTTC
- 16 TRBJ2-1 TRBD2 TRBV10-1 CASSEAGTSPYNEQFF TGCGCCAGCAGTGAGGCCGGGACTAGCCCCTACAATGAGCAGTTCTTC
- 14 TRBJ1-4 TRBD1 TRBV10-3 CAISPQGGDEKLFF TGTGCCATCAGCCCACAGGGGGGTGATGAAAAACTGTTTTTT
- 15 TRBJ1-1 - TRBV5-4 CASSPRDGRNTEAFF TGTGCCAGCAGCCCCCGGGACGGGAGGAACACTGAAGCTTTCTTT
- 14 TRBJ1-2 - TRBV19 CASSMGSLNYGYTF TGTGCCAGTAGTATGGGCAGCTTGAACTATGGCTACACCTTC
- 16 TRBJ1-1 TRBD1 TRBV29-1 CSVPRQGAITNTEAFF TGCAGCGTCCCCAGACAGGGGGCGATTACCAACACTGAAGCTTTCTTT
- 16 TRBJ1-1 TRBD1 TRBV10-3 CAISLTGTRDYTEAFF TGTGCCATCAGTTTGACAGGGACGCGTGATTACACTGAAGCTTTCTTT
- 15 TRBJ1-1 TRBD1 TRBV24-1 CATSAGTGGRTEAFF TGTGCCACCAGTGCCGGGACAGGGGGCCGCACTGAAGCTTTCTTT
- 14 TRBJ2-5 - TRBV6-5 CASSPRTPTETQYF TGTGCCAGCAGTCCGAGGACTCCGACCGAGACCCAGTACTTC
- 13 TRBJ1-5 - TRBV19 CASSPQGHQPQHF TGTGCCAGTAGTCCCCAGGGCCATCAGCCCCAGCATTTT
- 15 TRBJ2-7 - TRBV5-4 CASSLDQAPSYEQYF TGTGCCAGCAGCTTGGATCAGGCACCCTCCTACGAGCAGTACTTC
- 15 TRBJ1-3 - TRBV19 CASNRNVFAGNTIYF TGTGCCAGTAACAGAAACGTCTTCGCTGGAAACACCATATATTTT
- 17 TRBJ2-2 - TRBV2 CASSEGGRDPNTGELFF TGTGCCAGCAGTGAAGGGGGCAGAGATCCGAACACCGGGGAGCTGTTTTTT
- 15 TRBJ2-7 - TRBV5-1 CASSLGGTPSYEQYF TGCGCCAGCAGCTTGGGAGGGACACCAAGCTACGAGCAGTACTTC
- 16 TRBJ2-3 TRBD1 TRBV5-6 CASSSRQGAFTDTQYF TGTGCCAGCAGCTCCCGACAGGGTGCGTTTACAGATACGCAGTATTTT
- 15 TRBJ1-2 TRBD1 TRBV5-1 CASSSTGGSNYGYTF TGCGCCAGCAGCTCTACAGGGGGCTCTAACTATGGCTACACCTTC
- 15 TRBJ2-1 TRBD2 TRBV2 CASSAGTSGRNEQFF TGTGCCAGCAGTGCCGGAACTAGCGGGAGGAATGAGCAGTTCTTC
- 14 TRBJ1-2 - TRBV3-1/TRBV3-2 CASSHLGGGYGYTF TGTGCCAGCAGCCATCTAGGCGGGGGCTATGGCTACACCTTC
- 15 TRBJ2-7 TRBD2 TRBV6-5 CASRETSGRGYEQYF TGTGCCAGCAGGGAGACTAGCGGGAGAGGCTACGAGCAGTACTTC
- 14 TRBJ2-1 TRBD2 TRBV5-4 CASSLRTRVNEQFF TGTGCCAGCAGCTTGAGGACTAGAGTAAATGAGCAGTTCTTC
- 15 TRBJ2-1 - TRBV11-2 CASSLQGGPYNEQFF TGTGCCAGCAGCTTACAGGGTGGTCCCTACAATGAGCAGTTCTTC
once 16 TRBJ1-2 TRBD1 TRBV9 CASSDPRTGEDYGYTF TGTGCCAGCAGCGATCCCCGGACAGGGGAGGACTATGGCTACACCTTC
- 15 TRBJ1-1 - TRBV5-1 CASSLALGQLTEAFF TGCGCCAGCAGCTTGGCCTTGGGGCAGCTTACTGAAGCTTTCTTT
- 18 TRBJ2-3 TRBD1 TRBV15 CATSRDLGTGESTDTQYF TGTGCCACCAGCAGAGATCTCGGTACAGGGGAGTCGACAGATACGCAGTATTTT
- 14 TRBJ1-4 - TRBV6-5 CASRGQLINEKLFF TGTGCCAGTCGAGGACAGCTAATTAATGAAAAACTGTTTTTT
- 14 TRBJ2-5 - TRBV18 CASSPPTGQETQYF TGTGCCAGCTCACCACCGACAGGCCAAGAGACCCAGTACTTC
- 12 TRBJ1-1 TRBD1 TRBV2 CASSERDRLGYF TGTGCCAGCAGTGAAAGGGACAGGCTGGGGTACTTT
- 15 TRBJ2-1 TRBD2 TRBV13 CASSFATGGQNEQFF TGTGCCAGCAGCTTTGCGACGGGGGGGCAAAATGAGCAGTTCTTC
- 16 TRBJ1-2 TRBD1 TRBV6-5 CASSYSGTGSNYGYTF TGTGCCAGCAGTTACTCCGGGACAGGGTCTAACTATGGCTACACCTTC
- 14 TRBJ2-3 TRBD2 TRBV6-6 CASRTSGGTDTQYF TGTGCCAGCAGGACTAGCGGGGGAACAGATACGCAGTATTTT